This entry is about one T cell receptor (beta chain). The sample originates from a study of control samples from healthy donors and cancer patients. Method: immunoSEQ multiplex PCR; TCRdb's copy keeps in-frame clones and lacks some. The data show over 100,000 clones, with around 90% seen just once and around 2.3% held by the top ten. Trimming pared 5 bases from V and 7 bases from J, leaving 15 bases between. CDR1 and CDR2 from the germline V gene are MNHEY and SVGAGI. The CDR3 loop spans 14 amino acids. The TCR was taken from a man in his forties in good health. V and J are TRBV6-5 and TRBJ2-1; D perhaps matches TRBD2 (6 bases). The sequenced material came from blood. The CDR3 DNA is TGTGCCAGCAGTACGGGAGCCCGATGGAATGAGCAGTTCTTC. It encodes CASSTGARWNEQFF.